The clone carrying this T cell receptor beta chain appeared a few times. What it binds is not known. From germline, CDR1 is SGHRS and CDR2 YFSETQ. CDR3 size: 14 residues. With V trimmed by 4 bases and J by 4 bases, 3 bases remained unmatched. The data originate from a study of T-cell memory formation after mild COVID-19. Study context: Largely, the TCR clusters proved donor specific.

Overall study results and limits: Cross-reactive memory appears to have joined, as suggested by some responding clones showing up in pre-infection memory. Confirmation of SARS-CoV-2 specificity was lacking for second-wave clones peaking day 37.

Constant-segment primers and 5'RACE yielded cDNA libraries for TCR alpha and TCR beta, each carrying sample barcodes and UMIs. In TCRdb, the 5' RACE reads were re-called with MiXCR into one record per CDR3 protein. The sample lists approximately 440,000 distinct CDR3 sequences; roughly 20% were seen once. The chain employs TRBV5-1 and TRBJ1-3, with TRBD1 identical over 9 bases. This receptor was obtained from an adult woman who had mild COVID-19 (a few samples of this study predate the infection). Cell type and time point are not known. The sample consisted of PBMCs or a T cell subset sorted from them (not recorded which). CDR3 in DNA: TGCGCCAGCAGCCTGGACAGGGGCGGAAACACCATATATTTT. Protein sequence: CASSLDRGGNTIYF.